Below, 20 T cell receptor beta chains from the same sample are listed, as sequenced in a study of blood T cell repertoires in COVID-19. Assay: immunoSEQ multiplex PCR; the TCRdb copy retains only in-frame clones and omits some. The table lists fewer than 250,000 clones, over 70% of them singletons. The sample was peripheral blood. All receptors come from a woman in her fifties or sixties with acute or convalescent COVID-19.

This clone was counted between two and nine times. J is TRBJ1-5 and V is TRBV15, with D tentatively TRBD1 (5 bases). CDR1 LNHNV and CDR2 YYDKDF come from the germline V gene (reference sequence). The CDR3 contains 14 residues. V was trimmed by 9 bases and J by 4 bases, leaving 16 bases between them. The CDR3 DNA sequence: TGTGCCACGGGGGGGTTCAGCCCGAATCAGCCCCAGCATTTT. Translating it yields CATGGFSPNQPQHF.

This clone was counted many times. The rearrangement uses TRBV28 and TRBJ2-7, with D possibly TRBD1 on 6 matching bases. This CDR3 contains 14 residues. The ends were cut back, 4 bases at V and 2 bases at J, with 12 bases in the middle. Per germline, CDR1 MDHEN and CDR2 SYDVKM. The CDR3 spells CASSYEPGAYEQYF. As DNA, the CDR3 is TGTGCCAGCAGTTACGAACCAGGGGCCTACGAGCAGTACTTC.

V and J are TRBV19 and TRBJ2-2, with 9 bases identical to TRBD1. J gave up 9 bases and V 7 bases, and 9 bases lay outside the gene matches. Germline CDR1 and CDR2: LNHDA and SQIVND (reference sequence). The CDR3 sequence is 14 residues long. CDR3 in DNA: TGTGCCAGTAACCTTGACAGGGGGGCAAGGGAGCTGTTTTTT. Its translation is CASNLDRGARELFF.

The V gene is TRBV5-6, the J gene TRBJ1-3; D unclear. The length of the CDR3 is 14 residues. In germline, CDR1 is SGHDT, CDR2 YYEEEE. Trimming removed 0 bases from V and 2 bases from J, with 6 bases in between. The CDR3 here is CASSLGAPGNTIYF. CDR3 in DNA: TGTGCCAGCAGCTTGGGGGCACCTGGAAACACCATATATTTT.

The chain links TRBV6-5 to TRBJ1-2, with TRBD1 matching over 7 bases. CDR3 length equals 14 residues. Unmatched junction bases numbered 8, after V lost 6 bases and J lost 4 bases. The germline gives CDR1 MNHEY, CDR2 SVGAGI. CDR3 bases: TGTGCCAGCAGAGTCACAGGGGAAACCTATGGCTACACCTTC. Protein product: CASRVTGETYGYTF.

The V call is TRBV5-1, the J call TRBJ2-3; 13 bases align to TRBD2. Trimming at V came to 3 bases and at J to 2 bases, leaving 3 bases not matched to a gene. Germline loops: CDR1 SGHRS, CDR2 YFSETQ. The CDR3 is made up of 16 amino acids. Here the CDR3 reads CASSWGTSGTTDTQYF. The CDR3 DNA reads as TGCGCCAGCAGCTGGGGGACTAGCGGGACCACAGATACGCAGTATTTT. Variable domain in full (rest from reference TRBV5-1 and TRBJ2-3): KAGVTQTPRYLIKTRGQQVTLSCSPISGHRSVSWYQQTPGQGLQFLFEYFSETQRNKGNFPGRFSGRQFSNSRSEMNVSTLELGDSALYLCASSWGTSGTTDTQYFGPGTRLTVL.

The sample holds a few counts of this clone. The J gene is TRBJ2-1, the V gene TRBV7-9; no definite D call. The V end lost 5 bases, the J end lost 2 bases, and 13 bases lay between the germline ends. The length of the CDR3 is 15 residues. Looked up from germline, CDR1 is SEHNR and CDR2 is FQNEAQ (reference sequence). CDR3 sequence reads: CASSPYYPPYNEQFF. The CDR3 nucleotides read TGTGCCAGCAGCCCATACTACCCACCCTACAATGAGCAGTTCTTC. Filled out from reference TRBV7-9 and TRBJ2-1, the complete variable domain reads DTGVSQNPRHKITKRGQNVTFRCDPISEHNRLYWYRQTLGQGPEFLTYFQNEAQLEKSRLLSDRFSAERPKGSFSTLEIQRTEQGDSAMYLCASSPYYPPYNEQFFGPGTRLTVL.

V usage is TRBV11-3 and J usage is TRBJ1-5; D perhaps matches TRBD1 (5 bases). The germline CDR1 and CDR2 sequences are SGHNT and YENEEA. The V gene lost 5 bases and the J gene lost 6 bases, with 20 bases spanning the gap. The CDR3 runs to 16 residues. Here the CDR3 reads CASSHKGRGSGQPQHF. The CDR3 DNA reads as TGTGCCAGCAGCCATAAGGGGAGGGGTAGTGGTCAGCCCCAGCATTTT.

The V call is TRBV6-5, the J call TRBJ2-7; the match to TRBD1 covers 9 bases. CDR3 length: 15 amino acids. Germline CDR1 MNHEY, CDR2 SVGAGI. Germline trimming cut 2 bases from V and 8 bases from J; bases unmatched to any gene: 10. The CDR3 region has the DNA TGTGCCAGCAGTTACCCCGGGACAGGGATGTCAAAGCAGTACTTC. It is translated as CASSYPGTGMSKQYF.

This chain links TRBV5-1 with TRBJ2-7, with 7 bases matching TRBD1. V shed 0 bases, J shed 3 bases, and the junction held 9 bases outside the gene matches. The germline CDR1 and CDR2 sequences are SGHRS and YFSETQ. CDR3 length: 16 residues. The CDR3 reads CASSLVGTDRLYEQYF. CDR3 DNA: TGCGCCAGCAGCTTGGTTGGGACAGACCGTCTCTACGAGCAGTACTTC.

The chain employs TRBV9 and TRBJ2-5; 10 bases align to TRBD1. The V segment lost 7 bases and the J segment 3 bases; nucleotides outside the gene matches: 6. This CDR3 contains 14 residues. Per germline, CDR1 SGDLS and CDR2 YYNGEE. Here the CDR3 DNA reads TGTGCCAGCCGTTCCGGGACAGGGGAAGAGACCCAGTACTTC. Encoded protein: CASRSGTGEETQYF.

The chain combines TRBV6-6 with TRBJ2-2; D may be TRBD1 (6 bases). The CDR3 runs to 17 residues. Trimming cost V 5 bases and J 7 bases, with 23 bases left between them. CDR1 is MNHNY, CDR2 SVGAGI, per germline (reference sequence). The CDR3 region has the DNA TGTGCCAGCAGTCCGCCCCCGGGCAGGGGCGGTGGCGGGGAGCTGTTTTTT. This codes for CASSPPPGRGGGGELFF.

V is TRBV11-2 and J is TRBJ2-7; D gene ambiguous. The CDR3 has 14 amino acids. The germline gives CDR1 SGHAT, CDR2 FQNNGV. V lost 2 bases and J 1 base, leaving 9 bases between the germline ends. CDR3 sequence (DNA): TGTGCCAGCAGCTTAATCACGGGTTCCTACGAGCAGTACTTC. Its translation is CASSLITGSYEQYF.

The chain employs TRBV5-1 and TRBJ2-5, with TRBD1 identical over 10 bases. The CDR3 is 16 amino acids. Per germline, CDR1 SGHRS and CDR2 YFSETQ. V shed 0 bases, J shed 5 bases, and the junction held 7 bases outside the gene matches. CDR3 nucleotide sequence: TGCGCCAGCAGCTTGGGTGGGGGACAGGGGATGGAGACCCAGTACTTC. It codes for CASSLGGGQGMETQYF.

The chain couples TRBV5-1 to TRBJ1-5; 11 bases agree with TRBD1. V was clipped by 0 bases and J by 6 bases; unmatched bases: 2. The CDR3 consists of 15 residues. Per germline, CDR1 SGHRS and CDR2 YFSETQ. The chain's CDR3 is CASSLDGQGAQPQHF. The CDR3 nucleotides are TGCGCCAGCAGCTTGGACGGACAGGGGGCTCAGCCCCAGCATTTT.

The chain is built from TRBV25-1 and TRBJ1-1; weak D call: TRBD1 (6 bases). The germline V gene has CDR1 MGHDK and CDR2 SYGVNS. The CDR3 length is 10 residues. Deletions cut 9 bases from V and 5 bases from J, with 7 bases between. CDR3 residues: CASRGTEAFF. In DNA form, the CDR3 reads TGTGCCAGTAGGGGGACTGAAGCTTTCTTT.

This clone was observed a handful of times. Written as DNA, the CDR3 is TGCGCCAGCAGCTTGGATCTAGCGGGAGCCGGGGAGCTGTTTTTT. Its protein is CASSLDLAGAGELFF. The chain recombines TRBV5-1 with TRBJ2-2, with TRBD2 identical over 10 bases. The CDR3 covers 15 residues. CDR1 is SGHRS, CDR2 YFSETQ, per germline. V trimming: 0 bases; J trimming: 6 bases; junction bases outside the gene matches: 2.

The genes are TRBV3-1 (or the pseudogene TRBV3-2) and TRBJ1-1; D call uncertain. The CDR3 is 11 amino acids. V was clipped by 3 bases and J by 10 bases, with 9 bases between them. Germline-derived CDR1 and CDR2 are LGHDT and YNNKEL (reference sequence). CDR3 nucleotides: TGTGCCAGCAGCCACGCCCGGGGAGCTTTCTTT. This codes for CASSHARGAFF.

The chain is built from TRBV30 and TRBJ2-2; TRBD2 matches at 11 bases. Germline CDR1 GTSNPN, CDR2 SVGIG (reference sequence). The J segment lost 2 bases and the V segment lost 4 bases, leaving 6 bases of the junction unmatched. The CDR3 has 16 residues. The CDR3 loop is CAWNRGTSGNTGELFF. The CDR3 region has the DNA TGTGCCTGGAATAGAGGGACTAGCGGAAACACCGGGGAGCTGTTTTTT.

The chain recombines TRBV27 with TRBJ2-7; D uncertain. Per germline, CDR1 MNHEY and CDR2 SMNVEV (reference sequence). CDR3 length: 13 amino acids. V lost 6 bases to trimming and J lost 3 bases, with 12 bases between them. The CDR3 loop reads CASSPTELYEQYF. The CDR3, as DNA: TGTGCCAGCAGCCCGACGGAGCTCTACGAGCAGTACTTC.